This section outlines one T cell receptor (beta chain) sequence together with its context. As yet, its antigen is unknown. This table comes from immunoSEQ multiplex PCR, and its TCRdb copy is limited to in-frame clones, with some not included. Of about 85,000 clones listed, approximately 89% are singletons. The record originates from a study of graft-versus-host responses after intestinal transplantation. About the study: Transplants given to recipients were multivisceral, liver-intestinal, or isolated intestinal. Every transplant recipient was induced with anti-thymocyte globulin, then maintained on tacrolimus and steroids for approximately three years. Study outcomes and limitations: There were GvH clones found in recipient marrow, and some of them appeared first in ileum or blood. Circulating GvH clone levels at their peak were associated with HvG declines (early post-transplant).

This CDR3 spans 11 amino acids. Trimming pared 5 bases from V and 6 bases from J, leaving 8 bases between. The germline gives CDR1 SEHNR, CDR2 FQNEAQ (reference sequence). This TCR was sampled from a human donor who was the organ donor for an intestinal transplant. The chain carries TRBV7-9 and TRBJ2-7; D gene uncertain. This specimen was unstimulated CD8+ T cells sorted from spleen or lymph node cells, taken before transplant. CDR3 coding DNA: TGTGCCAGCAGCCCTTTAAGCGAGCAGTACTTC. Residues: CASSPLSEQYF.